These 20 T cell receptor beta chains came from one sample sequenced in a study of cytomegalovirus exposure and HLA in healthy donors. Assay: immunoSEQ multiplex PCR; the TCRdb copy retains only in-frame clones and omits some. The profile shows almost 75,000 clones, 70% to 90% of them singletons. Material: PBMCs. Receptors originate from a man younger than 45 in good health and CMV-seronegative.

The chain joins TRBV7-2 to TRBJ2-5, with 10 bases lining up with TRBD1. V dropped 5 bases and J dropped 5; count of bases not matched to a gene: 5. CDR1 SGHTA and CDR2 FQGNSA come from the germline V gene. The CDR3 is 14 residues long. CDR3 sequence: CASSDRGPGETQYF. CDR3 nucleotides: TGTGCCAGCAGCGACAGGGGGCCAGGGGAGACCCAGTACTTC.

The chain links TRBV2 to TRBJ2-6; D is perhaps TRBD2 (6 bases). The CDR3 runs to 15 residues. The germline V gene has CDR1 SNHLY and CDR2 FYNNEI. Trimming took off 5 bases at V and 0 bases at J, with 8 bases between the two ends. DNA for the CDR3: TGTGCCAGCAGTCGGGGGAGCTCTGGGGCCAACGTCCTGACTTTC. This gives the protein CASSRGSSGANVLTF. Using reference TRBV2 and TRBJ2-6 for the parts outside the CDR3, the full variable domain is EPEVTQTPSHQVTQMGQEVILRCVPISNHLYFYWYRQILGQKVEFLVSFYNNEISEKSEIFDDQFSVERPDGSNFTLKIRSTKLEDSAMYFCASSRGSSGANVLTFGAGSRLTVL.

This clone appeared a few times. V usage is TRBV4-3 and J usage is TRBJ2-1, with TRBD2 matching 7 bases. After removal of 1 base from V and 6 bases from J, the junction contained 6 bases not matched to a gene. The CDR3 loop spans 15 amino acids. Germline-derived CDR1 and CDR2 are LGHNA and YSLEER. In DNA form, the CDR3 reads TGCGCCAGCAGCCAAGTTGGGGGGGGAATCAATGAGCAGTTCTTC. This gives the protein CASSQVGGGINEQFF.

The CDR3 sequence: CASWGGFGEQYF. CDR3 DNA sequence: TGTGCCAGCTGGGGGGGGTTCGGCGAGCAGTACTTC. The rearrangement joins TRBV5-8 to TRBJ2-7, with 7 bases aligning to TRBD2. This CDR3 spans 12 amino acids. Losses at the gene ends were 7 bases for V and 6 bases for J; bases not matched to a gene: 7. Per germline, CDR1 SGHTS and CDR2 YDEGEE.

V is TRBV10-3 and J is TRBJ2-3, with D maybe TRBD2 (5 bases). Trimming removed 8 bases from V and 5 bases from J, with 17 bases in between. The V gene's germline CDR1 is ENHRY and CDR2 SYGVKD. CDR3 length: 14 residues. CDR3 loop: CAIGAAAIGDTQYF. The CDR3 nucleotides read TGTGCCATCGGTGCAGCGGCGATAGGAGATACGCAGTATTTT.

The genes are TRBV11-2 and TRBJ2-5, with no clear D. The CDR3 runs 13 residues. Germline lookup yields CDR1 SGHAT and CDR2 FQNNGV. The ends were cut back, 3 bases at V and 2 bases at J, with 7 bases in the middle. In DNA, the CDR3 is TGTGCCAGCAGCTTCCCCTATCAAGAGACCCAGTACTTC. This codes for CASSFPYQETQYF. Full variable domain (missing parts from reference TRBV11-2 and TRBJ2-5): EAGVAQSPRYKIIEKRQSVAFWCNPISGHATLYWYQQILGQGPKLLIQFQNNGVVDDSQLPKDRFSAERLKGVDSTLKIQPAKLEDSAVYLCASSFPYQETQYFGPGTRLLVL.

The rearrangement joins TRBV4-1 to TRBJ2-4; 10 positions match TRBD1. The V gene end was trimmed by 4 bases and the J gene end by 8 bases; junction bases not matched to a gene: 11. The CDR3 covers 16 residues. Germline V gene sequence: CDR1 MGHRA, CDR2 YSYEKL. The CDR3: CASSPPTGGLVYIQYF. CDR3 bases: TGCGCCAGCAGCCCACCGACAGGGGGCTTAGTATACATTCAGTACTTC.

This chain links TRBV7-6 with TRBJ2-5; 14 positions match TRBD2. Losses at the gene ends were 3 bases for V and 2 bases for J; bases not matched to a gene: 2. Per germline, CDR1 SGHVS and CDR2 FNYEAQ. The CDR3 is made up of 16 amino acids. CDR3 bases: TGTGCCAGCAGCTTGACTAGCGGGAGGGGGCAAGAGACCCAGTACTTC. Amino acid sequence: CASSLTSGRGQETQYF.

The chain carries TRBV7-2 and TRBJ2-3, with 7 bases matching TRBD1. Unmatched junction bases numbered 5, after V lost 4 bases and J lost 1 base. The CDR3 length is 15 residues. Germline V gene sequence: CDR1 SGHTA, CDR2 FQGNSA. The CDR3 region has the DNA TGTGCCAGCAGCTCAACCGGGACAGGCACAGATACGCAGTATTTT. It codes for CASSSTGTGTDTQYF.

This chain joins TRBV5-8 and TRBJ2-5; D is possibly TRBD2 (6 bases). Germline V gives CDR1 SGHTS, CDR2 YDEGEE. Between the trimmed V and J ends, which lost 7 bases and 1 base, there was a span of 17 bases. The CDR3 loop spans 15 amino acids. CDR3: CASGEAGTLQETQYF. CDR3 DNA: TGTGCCAGCGGTGAGGCGGGGACTCTCCAAGAGACCCAGTACTTC.

The chain has TRBV11-2 and TRBJ1-4; 11 nucleotides match TRBD1. CDR3 length: 14 amino acids. V gave up 5 bases and J gave up 10 bases; unmatched junction bases: 6. CDR1 SGHAT and CDR2 FQNNGV come from the germline V gene. This CDR3 is CASSRDRGWAKLFF. CDR3 DNA: TGTGCCAGCAGCCGGGACAGGGGGTGGGCAAAACTGTTTTTT.

The rearrangement links TRBV4-2 to TRBJ1-2; TRBD1 might be the D (6 bases). Between the trimmed V and J ends, which lost 0 bases and 2 bases, there was a span of 13 bases. The CDR3 runs 16 residues. CDR1 LGHNA and CDR2 YNFKEQ come from the germline V gene. The CDR3: CASSQDSGGRNYGYTF. The CDR3 DNA reads as TGTGCCAGCAGCCAAGATTCGGGGGGCCGGAACTATGGCTACACCTTC.

The V and J genes are TRBV6-5 and TRBJ2-2; TRBD1 matches at 9 bases. Trimming removed 7 bases from V and 7 bases from J; junction bases left unmatched: 4. Germline-derived CDR1 and CDR2 are MNHEY and SVGAGI. The CDR3 covers 13 residues. This chain's CDR3 is CASNRGLGGELFF. Here the CDR3 DNA reads TGTGCCAGCAACAGGGGGCTTGGCGGGGAGCTGTTTTTT.

The chain is built from TRBV7-9 and TRBJ1-2; D may be TRBD1 (5 bases). V lost 1 base and J 4 bases, leaving 10 bases between the germline ends. Germline values: CDR1 SEHNR, CDR2 FQNEAQ (reference sequence). The CDR3 is 14 amino acids. This CDR3 reads CASSLVGQGYGYTF. DNA of the CDR3: TGTGCCAGCAGCTTAGTTGGGCAGGGCTATGGCTACACCTTC.

In DNA, the CDR3 is TGCAGCGTTGAAGATGGTCCGAGGGGCTACACCTTC. The encoded protein is CSVEDGPRGYTF. V is TRBV29-1 and J is TRBJ1-2; D remains ambiguous. The ends were cut back, 0 bases at V and 8 bases at J, with 10 bases in the middle. This CDR3 contains 12 residues. Germline V gene lookup returns CDR1 SQVTM and CDR2 ANQGSEA.

The V call is TRBV7-2, the J call TRBJ1-3; a weak D match, TRBD1 (6 bases). Germline V gene lookup returns CDR1 SGHTA and CDR2 FQGNSA. The CDR3 is 17 amino acids. V lost 5 bases, J lost 4 bases, and 21 bases lay in between. Here the CDR3 reads CASSPVRQDSRGNTIYF. DNA for the CDR3: TGTGCCAGCAGCCCAGTCAGACAGGACTCCCGCGGAAACACCATATATTTT.

V and J are TRBV6-1 and TRBJ1-2, with TRBD1 matching 12 bases. Germline loops: CDR1 MNHNS, CDR2 SASEGT. V was pared by 2 bases and J by 4 bases, with 2 bases of the junction left unmatched. This CDR3 contains 15 residues. In nucleotides, the CDR3 is TGTGCCAGCAGTGAAAGGGGACAGGGGGCCTATGGCTACACCTTC. Translation gives CASSERGQGAYGYTF.

The chain carries TRBV19 and TRBJ1-1, with D perhaps matching TRBD1 (5 bases). The CDR3 runs 13 residues. The germline gives CDR1 LNHDA, CDR2 SQIVND (reference sequence). Trimming took 5 bases from V and 3 from J, leaving 10 bases between them. Here the CDR3 DNA reads TGTGCCAGTAGTTGGCCGGGGGACACTGAAGCTTTCTTT. Residues: CASSWPGDTEAFF.

The chain links TRBV11-2 to TRBJ2-7, with 7 nucleotides matching TRBD1. This CDR3 is built from 17 residues. J gave up 4 bases and V 4 bases, and 16 bases lay outside the gene matches. Germline loops: CDR1 SGHAT, CDR2 FQNNGV. CDR3 sequence (DNA): TGTGCCAGCAGCTCGGGGCTTACTTGGGGACAGCCATACGAGCAGTACTTC. Amino acid sequence: CASSSGLTWGQPYEQYF. Full variable domain (remainder filled in from reference TRBV11-2 and TRBJ2-7): EAGVAQSPRYKIIEKRQSVAFWCNPISGHATLYWYQQILGQGPKLLIQFQNNGVVDDSQLPKDRFSAERLKGVDSTLKIQPAKLEDSAVYLCASSSGLTWGQPYEQYFGPGTRLTVT.

The CDR3 sequence: CASSLEYEAFF. The DNA for the CDR3 is TGTGCCAGCAGCTTGGAATATGAAGCTTTCTTT. The rearrangement links TRBV5-6 to TRBJ1-1; D remains ambiguous. Germline V gene sequence: CDR1 SGHDT, CDR2 YYEEEE. The CDR3 length is 11 residues. The V gene lost 0 bases and the J gene lost 7 bases, with 4 bases spanning the gap.